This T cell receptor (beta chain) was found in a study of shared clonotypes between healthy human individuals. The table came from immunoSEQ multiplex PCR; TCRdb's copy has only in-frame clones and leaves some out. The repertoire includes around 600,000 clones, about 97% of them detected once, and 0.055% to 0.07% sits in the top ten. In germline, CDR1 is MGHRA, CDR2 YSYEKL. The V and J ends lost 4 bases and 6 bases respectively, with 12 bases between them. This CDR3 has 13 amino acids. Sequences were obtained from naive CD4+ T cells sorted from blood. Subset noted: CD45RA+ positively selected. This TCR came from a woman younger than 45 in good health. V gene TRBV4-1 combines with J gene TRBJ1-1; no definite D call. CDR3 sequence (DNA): TGCGCCAGCAGCCTCTTACCATACGCTGAAGCTTTCTTT. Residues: CASSLLPYAEAFF.